The 10 T cell receptor beta chains given below trace back to one sample, sequenced in a study of cytomegalovirus exposure and HLA in healthy donors. Use of 60 Vbeta and 13 Jbeta primers characterized the PCR. Here immunoSEQ multiplex PCR was the method, and the copy in TCRdb shows in-frame clones only, minus some. The sample contains about 170,000 clones, roughly 80% of which appear only once. Sample: PBMCs. The receptors stem from a male donor in good health and CMV-seronegative.

The chain employs TRBV28 and TRBJ1-5; 12 bases fit TRBD1. Losses at the gene ends were 8 bases for V and 7 bases for J; bases not matched to a gene: 12. The CDR3 sequence is 16 residues long. CDR1 and CDR2 (germline): MDHEN, SYDVKM. CDR3 loop: CASRQQGQGAGQPQHF. CDR3 DNA: TGTGCCAGCCGCCAACAGGGACAGGGGGCGGGCCAGCCCCAGCATTTT. The whole variable domain, remainder taken from reference TRBV28 and TRBJ1-5, is DVKVTQSSRYLVKRTGEKVFLECVQDMDHENMFWYRQDPGLGLRLIYFSYDVKMKEKGDIPEGYSVSREKKERFSLILESASTNQTSMYLCASRQQGQGAGQPQHFGDGTRLSIL.

The chain recombines TRBV9 with TRBJ2-7; 7 bases are a match to TRBD1. The germline CDR1 and CDR2 sequences are SGDLS and YYNGEE. The CDR3 extends over 15 amino acids. The ends lost 0 bases at V and 0 bases at J; junction bases unmatched: 3. This chain's CDR3 is CASSVEGASSYEQYF. The CDR3 nucleotides read TGTGCCAGCAGCGTAGAGGGGGCAAGCTCCTACGAGCAGTACTTC.

The gene calls are TRBV19 and TRBJ1-5; no firm D call. Germline V gene data show CDR1 as LNHDA and CDR2 as SQIVND (reference sequence). The V gene lost 7 bases and the J gene lost 0 bases, with 13 bases spanning the gap. CDR3 length: 15 residues. The CDR3 reads CASKLSGNSNQPQHF. The CDR3 nucleotides read TGTGCCAGTAAGTTATCAGGAAATAGCAATCAGCCCCAGCATTTT.

The chain combines TRBV19 with TRBJ2-7; maybe TRBD1 (6 bases). This CDR3 is built from 14 residues. V dropped 2 bases and J dropped 1 base, with 9 bases sitting between them. Germline V CDR1 and CDR2: LNHDA, SQIVND (reference sequence). This CDR3 is CASSILGASYEQYF. The CDR3 DNA follows: TGTGCCAGTAGTATACTGGGGGCTTCCTACGAGCAGTACTTC.

This clone was seen more than once but under ten times. This rearrangement joins TRBV5-1 to TRBJ2-1, with 9 bases lining up with TRBD1. This CDR3 contains 15 residues. Germline CDR1 and CDR2: SGHRS and YFSETQ. After removal of 4 bases from V and 5 bases from J, the junction contained 7 bases not matched to a gene. DNA of the CDR3: TGCGCCAGCAGCCTACAGGGGGCAGGAGACAATGAGCAGTTCTTC. Translation: CASSLQGAGDNEQFF.

The rearrangement joins TRBV10-3 to TRBJ1-1, with D uncertain. The ends were cut back, 6 bases at V and 1 base at J, with 9 bases in the middle. The CDR3 has 13 residues. CDR1 is ENHRY and CDR2 is SYGVKD in the germline V gene. The CDR3 reads CAISDTANTEAFF. For the CDR3, the DNA is TGTGCCATCAGCGATACAGCGAACACTGAAGCTTTCTTT.

The chain uses TRBV27 and TRBJ1-2, with 10 bases matching TRBD1. This CDR3 is built from 17 residues. V lost 7 bases and J lost 0; bases outside the gene matches: 11. Germline V CDR1 and CDR2: MNHEY, SMNVEV (reference sequence). The CDR3 DNA reads TGTGCCAGCAAGGAGACAGGGGGCTCCAACGCTAACTATGGCTACACCTTC. Translating gives CASKETGGSNANYGYTF.

The genes are TRBV5-6 and TRBJ1-2; D is possibly TRBD1 (5 bases). Germline V gene data show CDR1 as SGHDT and CDR2 as YYEEEE. Trimming took off 0 bases at V and 6 bases at J, with 9 bases between the two ends. This CDR3 is 13 amino acids long. The CDR3 nucleotides are TGTGCCAGCAGCTTGGGGGGCGCGAATGGCTACACCTTC. Its translation is CASSLGGANGYTF.

The chain employs TRBV5-1 and TRBJ2-3, with 12 bases aligning to TRBD2. This CDR3 region has 16 residues. CDR1 SGHRS and CDR2 YFSETQ come from the germline V gene. Losses at the gene ends were 0 bases for V and 4 bases for J; bases not matched to a gene: 3. The CDR3 DNA reads TGCGCCAGCAGCTTGGCTAGCGGGAGGGCCCCAGATACGCAGTATTTT. This sequence encodes CASSLASGRAPDTQYF.

This chain uses TRBV10-3 with TRBJ1-1, with TRBD1 matching over 8 bases. J was trimmed by 5 bases and V by 8 bases; bases with no gene match: 13. Germline V gene data show CDR1 as ENHRY and CDR2 as SYGVKD. The CDR3 loop spans 15 amino acids. The CDR3 loop reads CAIASPTGVGTEAFF. The CDR3 coding sequence is TGTGCCATCGCTTCCCCGACAGGGGTTGGGACTGAAGCTTTCTTT.